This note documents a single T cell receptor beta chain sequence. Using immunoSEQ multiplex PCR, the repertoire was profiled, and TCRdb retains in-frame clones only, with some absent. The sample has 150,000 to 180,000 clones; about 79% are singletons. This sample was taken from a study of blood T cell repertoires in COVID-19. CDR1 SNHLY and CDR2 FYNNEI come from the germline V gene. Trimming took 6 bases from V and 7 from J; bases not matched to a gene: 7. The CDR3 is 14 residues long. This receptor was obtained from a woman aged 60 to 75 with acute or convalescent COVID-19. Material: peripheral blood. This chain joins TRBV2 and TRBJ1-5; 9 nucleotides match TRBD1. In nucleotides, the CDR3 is TGTGCCAGCAGACTACAGGGGGCAGGGCAGCCCCAGCATTTT. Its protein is CASRLQGAGQPQHF. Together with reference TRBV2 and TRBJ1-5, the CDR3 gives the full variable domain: EPEVTQTPSHQVTQMGQEVILRCVPISNHLYFYWYRQILGQKVEFLVSFYNNEISEKSEIFDDQFSVERPDGSNFTLKIRSTKLEDSAMYFCASRLQGAGQPQHFGDGTRLSIL.